The 17 T cell receptor beta chains below were found in one sample sequenced in a study of neurological immune-mediated disorders. TCRdb reprocessed the 5' RACE reads with MiXCR, giving one entry per CDR3 protein. The data hold 65,000 to 95,000 distinct CDR3 sequences, with 5% to 5.5% observed a single time. The sequenced material came from PBMCs. The receptors were gathered from a woman younger than 45 with multiple sclerosis.

The table lists this clonotype with many counts. The chain employs TRBV7-6 and TRBJ2-7, with unresolved D. This CDR3 contains 15 residues. Germline CDR1 and CDR2: SGHVS and FNYEAQ. V was pared by 5 bases and J by 0 bases, with 14 bases between. CDR3 nucleotides: TGTGCCAGCAGCCCCGGGCTAACCCTCTCCTACGAGCAGTACTTC. Protein: CASSPGLTLSYEQYF.

The table lists this clonotype with many counts. The chain uses TRBV6-2 or TRBV6-3 and TRBJ1-4; 7 bases are shared with TRBD1. The CDR3 spans 18 residues. Losses at the gene ends were 2 bases for V and 0 bases for J; bases not matched to a gene: 9. Per the germline V gene, CDR1 is MNHEY and CDR2 is SVGEGT. CDR3: CASSYHQTGSTTNEKLFF. The CDR3 DNA reads TGTGCCAGCAGTTACCATCAGACAGGGTCAACAACTAATGAAAAACTGTTTTTT.

This clonotype was seen at least ten times. This chain links TRBV12-3 or TRBV12-4 with TRBJ1-5, with no clear D. CDR3 length: 12 residues. V lost 7 bases and J lost 7, with 11 bases in between. The CDR3 spells CASTVLPQPQHF. CDR3 nucleotides: TGTGCCAGCACCGTCCTGCCACAGCCCCAGCATTTT.

The CDR3 protein is CSAGQGGATQYF. The CDR3 coding sequence is TGCAGTGCTGGGCAGGGGGGGGCTACGCAGTATTTT. The chain employs TRBV20-1 and TRBJ2-3; either TRBD1 or TRBD2 may supply D (7 bases each). CDR1 and CDR2 (germline): DFQATT, SNEGSKA (reference sequence). CDR3 length: 12 amino acids. Deletions cut 5 bases from V and 8 bases from J, with 14 bases between.

This clonotype was seen at least ten times. The chain is built from TRBV5-6 and TRBJ2-3; D is perhaps TRBD1 or TRBD2 (6 bases each). V was clipped by 4 bases and J by 6 bases, with 18 bases between them. The V gene's germline CDR1 is SGHDT and CDR2 YYEEEE. The CDR3 is 15 amino acids. The CDR3 spells CASSRPLGGPDTQYF. The CDR3 DNA is TGTGCCAGCAGCAGACCCCTCGGGGGCCCCGATACGCAGTATTTT.

There are many counts of this clonotype. J is TRBJ2-1 and V is TRBV10-3; 9 bases align to TRBD2. The V gene's germline CDR1 is ENHRY and CDR2 SYGVKD. The CDR3 has 13 residues. After removal of 10 bases from V and 4 bases from J, the junction contained 5 bases not matched to a gene. The CDR3 sequence: CATRTSAYNEQFF. CDR3 in DNA: TGTGCCACTCGGACTAGCGCTTACAATGAGCAGTTCTTC.

At least ten counts were recorded for this clonotype. The chain is built from TRBV11-2 and TRBJ2-1; 9 bases fit TRBD2. The CDR3 is 15 residues long. The V segment lost 5 bases and the J segment 3 bases; nucleotides outside the gene matches: 5. Germline CDR1 SGHAT, CDR2 FQNNGV. The CDR3 sequence is CASSLAGSYYNEQFF. For the CDR3, the DNA is TGTGCCAGCAGCCTAGCGGGATCCTACTACAATGAGCAGTTCTTC.

In its sample, this clonotype was seen many times. The chain has TRBV6-5 and TRBJ1-1; TRBD1 might be the D (6 bases). The CDR3 contains 14 residues. V gave up 6 bases and J gave up 7 bases, with 18 bases separating them. Per the germline V gene, CDR1 is MNHEY and CDR2 is SVGAGI. Here the CDR3 reads CASSPTGPPLEAFF. CDR3 bases: TGTGCCAGCAGCCCGACAGGTCCCCCGCTTGAAGCTTTCTTT.

In its sample, this clonotype was seen many times. The CDR3 DNA sequence: TGTGCCAGCAGCTTCCGTACTGGTGCAGGGTTGAGTTTAGTGCAGTTCTTC. Translated: CASSFRTGAGLSLVQFF. The chain uses TRBV5-6 and TRBJ2-1; TRBD1 might be the D (5 bases). The germline V gene has CDR1 SGHDT and CDR2 YYEEEE. With 2 bases removed from V and 12 bases from J, the gap between germline ends came to 27 bases. The CDR3 extends over 17 amino acids.

This clonotype has at least ten counts. This chain joins TRBV7-9 and TRBJ2-7; 9 bases agree with TRBD1. Germline V CDR1 and CDR2: SEHNR, FQNEAQ (reference sequence). J lost 2 bases, V lost 5 bases, and 4 bases had no gene match. The CDR3 covers 14 residues. CDR3 in amino acids: CASSHRGPPYEQYF. CDR3 nucleotides: TGTGCCAGCAGCCACAGGGGGCCCCCCTACGAGCAGTACTTC.

This clonotype was recorded at least ten times. The chain is built from TRBV7-8 and TRBJ2-7; weak D call: TRBD2 (6 bases). Trimming took off 1 base at V and 1 base at J, with 17 bases between the two ends. CDR3 size: 17 residues. The germline V gene has CDR1 SGHVS and CDR2 FQNEAQ. The CDR3 spells CASSLGIGGFTSYEQYV. The CDR3, as DNA: TGTGCCAGCAGCTTAGGGATTGGGGGGTTCACTTCCTACGAGCAGTACGTC.

In this sample, this clonotype turned up a few times. V gene TRBV20-1 combines with J gene TRBJ2-3; 14 nucleotides match TRBD2. The CDR3 has 17 amino acids. Germline CDR1 and CDR2: DFQATT and SNEGSKA (reference sequence). The trim removed 6 bases at V and 0 bases at J, leaving 8 bases unmatched. The CDR3 loop is CSAPRGLAGASTDTQYF. CDR3 coding DNA: TGCAGTGCCCCAAGGGGACTAGCGGGGGCAAGCACAGATACGCAGTATTTT.

The chain carries TRBV4-1 and TRBJ2-2, with D perhaps assigned TRBD1 or TRBD2 (5 bases each). This CDR3 contains 15 residues. Trimming left V 1 base short and J 8 bases short, with 14 bases between. Germline CDR1 reads MGHRA; CDR2 reads YSYEKL. CDR3 sequence: CASSQGGGSVGELFF. In DNA form, the CDR3 reads TGCGCCAGCAGCCAAGGGGGCGGGTCGGTGGGGGAGCTGTTTTTT.

Ten or more counts support this clonotype. The gene calls are TRBV20-1 and TRBJ2-5; D is possibly TRBD2 (5 bases). CDR1 is DFQATT and CDR2 is SNEGSKA in the germline V gene (reference sequence). CDR3 size: 15 residues. Trimming shortened V by 3 bases and J by 2 bases, and 16 bases separated the two germline ends. CDR3 DNA sequence: TGCAGTGCTAGCGCCCTCTTAGGACTTCAAGAGACCCAGTACTTC. The encoded protein is CSASALLGLQETQYF.

This clonotype was seen repeatedly, ten times or more. This sequence joins TRBV5-1 and TRBJ2-2; 7 bases fit TRBD1. Looked up from germline, CDR1 is SGHRS and CDR2 is YFSETQ. CDR3 length equals 15 residues. Trimming cost V 2 bases and J 0 bases; bases outside gene matches: 1. The CDR3 region has the DNA TGCGCCAGCAGCTTTCAGGGGGCGAACACCGGGGAGCTGTTTTTT. The encoded protein is CASSFQGANTGELFF.

The table lists this clonotype with many counts. The chain uses TRBV7-6 and TRBJ2-5; TRBD1 or TRBD2 may be the D gene (6 bases each). The V and J ends lost 5 bases and 4 bases respectively, with 14 bases between them. The germline CDR1 and CDR2 sequences are SGHVS and FNYEAQ. There are 14 residues in the CDR3. CDR3 loop: CASSPARGLETQYF. The CDR3 DNA is TGTGCCAGCAGCCCTGCCCGGGGGCTAGAGACCCAGTACTTC.

Many counts were recorded for this clonotype. The chain couples TRBV5-8 to TRBJ1-6; D may be TRBD1 (6 bases). V was shortened by 2 bases and J by 10 bases, with 13 bases between the two germline ends. The CDR3 length is 14 residues. Germline V gene lookup returns CDR1 SGHTS and CDR2 YDEGEE. The CDR3 loop is CASSFRGVESPLHF. The CDR3 region has the DNA TGTGCCAGCAGCTTCAGGGGAGTGGAATCACCCCTCCACTTT.